Listed here are 22 T cell receptor beta chains from one sample, sequenced in a study of identical twins. TCRdb analysed the 5' RACE reads with MiXCR anew, one entry per CDR3 protein. The sample holds 400,000 to 500,000 distinct CDR3 sequences, about a fifth seen once. Material: naive T cells sorted from blood. Every receptor here comes from a middle-aged man in good health.

The chain recombines TRBV25-1 with TRBJ1-6, with TRBD1 as a possible D gene (6 bases). The CDR3 loop spans 14 amino acids. The V and J ends lost 5 bases and 5 bases respectively, with 10 bases between them. Germline loops: CDR1 MGHDK, CDR2 SYGVNS. The CDR3 region has the DNA TGTGCCAGCAGTTGGGGGCAGGATAATTCACCCCTCCACTTT. This gives the protein CASSWGQDNSPLHF. The complete variable domain, with remaining parts taken from reference TRBV25-1 and TRBJ1-6, reads EADIYQTPRYLVIGTGKKITLECSQTMGHDKMYWYQQDPGMELHLIHYSYGVNSTEKGDLSSESTVSRIRTEHFPLTLESARPSHTSQYLCASSWGQDNSPLHFGNGTRLTVT.

There are a few counts of this clonotype. The rearrangement uses TRBV29-1 and TRBJ1-4, with D possibly matching TRBD1 (5 bases). This CDR3 has 14 residues. Per germline, CDR1 SQVTM and CDR2 ANQGSEA. Trimming cost V 7 bases and J 0 bases, with 12 bases left between them. CDR3 nucleotides: TGCAGCGCACGGGACGGAACAACTAATGAAAAACTGTTTTTT. It specifies CSARDGTTNEKLFF.

This chain joins TRBV12-3 or TRBV12-4 and TRBJ2-5; TRBD2 aligns across 13 bases. Trimming at V came to 5 bases and at J to 4 bases, leaving 16 bases not matched to a gene. The CDR3 length is 19 residues. CDR3 sequence (DNA): TGTGCCAGCAGTCACGTGACTAGCGGGGGGCCGGGAGAGGGAGAGACCCAGTACTTC. Protein product: CASSHVTSGGPGEGETQYF.

The sample holds many counts of this clonotype. The genes are TRBV6-5 and TRBJ2-1, with 10 nucleotides matching TRBD2. The CDR3 covers 15 residues. V was pared by 4 bases and J by 7 bases, with 7 bases of the junction left unmatched. Germline CDR1 is MNHEY and CDR2 is SVGAGI. The CDR3 here is CASSWASGSWNEQFF. The CDR3 coding sequence is TGTGCCAGCAGTTGGGCTAGCGGGAGTTGGAATGAGCAGTTCTTC.

The chain uses TRBV5-5 and TRBJ2-1, with D possibly matching TRBD2 (5 bases). The CDR3 length is 16 residues. In germline, CDR1 is SGHKS, CDR2 YYEKEE (reference sequence). Trimming took 3 bases from V and 0 from J, leaving 13 bases between them. CDR3 DNA: TGTGCCAGCAGCTGGTTGGGAGAAAGCTCCTACAATGAGCAGTTCTTC. Encoded protein: CASSWLGESSYNEQFF.

This clonotype was detected only a few times. The rearrangement links TRBV7-2 to TRBJ2-7; 12 bases line up with TRBD2. Trimming at V came to 3 bases and at J to 4 bases, leaving 4 bases not matched to a gene. Germline V lookup: CDR1 SGHTA, CDR2 FQGNSA. There are 15 residues in the CDR3. CDR3 region: CASSFGLAGRYEQYF. CDR3 bases: TGTGCCAGCAGCTTTGGACTAGCGGGACGATACGAGCAGTACTTC.

This clonotype was observed a few times. The chain links TRBV6-4 to TRBJ2-7; 7 bases map to TRBD2. This CDR3 has 19 residues. V gave up 1 base and J gave up 2 bases; unmatched junction bases: 17. Germline V lookup: CDR1 MRHNA, CDR2 SNTAGT. In nucleotides, the CDR3 is TGTGCCAGCAGTGACTATCTAAACCATGTAGGGGACTACCCCTACGAGCAGTACTTC. Amino acid sequence: CASSDYLNHVGDYPYEQYF.

The rearrangement joins TRBV6-1 to TRBJ1-5; 8 positions match TRBD1. The J segment lost 5 bases and the V segment lost 5 bases, leaving 8 bases of the junction unmatched. CDR1 is MNHNS and CDR2 is SASEGT in the germline V gene. CDR3 length equals 15 residues. CDR3 DNA: TGTGCCAGCAGTCGCGGACAGGGAATCGATCAGCCCCAGCATTTT. Translating gives CASSRGQGIDQPQHF.

Only a few counts were recorded for this clonotype. The chain links TRBV9 to TRBJ2-3; 7 bases match TRBD2. This CDR3 contains 17 residues. V shed 0 bases and J 2 bases; nucleotides not matched to a gene: 9. The germline gives CDR1 SGDLS, CDR2 YYNGEE. The DNA of the CDR3 is TGTGCCAGCAGCGTAGAGTGGGAGGGGAGAATCACAGATACGCAGTATTTT. Amino acid sequence: CASSVEWEGRITDTQYF.

The V and J genes are TRBV15 and TRBJ2-1; D might be TRBD1 or TRBD2, each matching 6 bases. V was trimmed by 5 bases and J by 9 bases, leaving 23 bases between them. The CDR3 is made up of 16 amino acids. Germline V gene lookup returns CDR1 LNHNV and CDR2 YYDKDF (reference sequence). CDR3: CATSPDRSTSSREQFF. Here the CDR3 DNA reads TGTGCCACCAGCCCCGACAGGAGTACTAGCAGTCGTGAGCAGTTCTTC.

This clonotype came up many times. The gene calls are TRBV4-3 and TRBJ2-1; TRBD2 matches at 10 bases. V shed 4 bases, J shed 7 bases, and the junction held 10 bases outside the gene matches. The germline gives CDR1 LGHNA, CDR2 YSLEER. CDR3 length equals 16 residues. In nucleotides, the CDR3 is TGCGCCAGCAGCCGTGGAGCGGGGGGGGTTCTAAATGAGCAGTTCTTC. Its protein product is CASSRGAGGVLNEQFF.

This clonotype was recorded a few times. The chain has TRBV24-1 and TRBJ2-1; no clear D. The CDR3 runs 13 residues. Trimming left V 4 bases short and J 10 bases short, with 13 bases between. Germline V CDR1 and CDR2: KGHDR, SFDVKD. CDR3 protein: CATSDPGRYEQFF. CDR3 DNA sequence: TGTGCCACCAGTGACCCGGGTCGGTACGAGCAGTTCTTC.

This clonotype was recorded once. V gene TRBV7-8 combines with J gene TRBJ2-3; D call uncertain. Germline CDR1 is SGHVS and CDR2 is FQNEAQ. The ends were cut back, 5 bases at V and 5 bases at J, with 8 bases in the middle. CDR3 size: 12 residues. The DNA of the CDR3 is TGTGCCAGCAGCGGGCAGCTAGATACGCAGTATTTT. Translated, it gives CASSGQLDTQYF.

In its sample, this clonotype was seen many times. The chain couples TRBV10-3 to TRBJ2-1; D ambiguous. The V and J ends lost 0 bases and 7 bases respectively, with 4 bases between them. This CDR3 is built from 12 residues. Germline V gene sequence: CDR1 ENHRY, CDR2 SYGVKD. CDR3 residues: CAISESGNEQFF. Written as DNA, the CDR3 is TGTGCCATCAGTGAGTCTGGGAATGAGCAGTTCTTC.

This clonotype was counted between two and nine times. The chain uses TRBV4-3 and TRBJ2-1, with 7 nucleotides matching TRBD1. The CDR3 spans 15 residues. V lost 4 bases and J lost 4; bases outside the gene matches: 7. Germline V CDR1 and CDR2: LGHNA, YSLEER. The CDR3: CASSRDRFLYNEQFF. The CDR3 nucleotides are TGCGCCAGCAGCCGGGACAGATTCTTATACAATGAGCAGTTCTTC.

The rearrangement uses TRBV19 and TRBJ1-4; 8 nucleotides agree with TRBD1. Germline V gene data show CDR1 as LNHDA and CDR2 as SQIVND (reference sequence). The CDR3 runs 13 residues. Losses at the gene ends were 6 bases for V and 5 bases for J; bases not matched to a gene: 2. The CDR3 here is CASRHRGNEKLFF. The DNA of the CDR3 is TGTGCCAGTAGGCACAGGGGGAATGAAAAACTGTTTTTT.

The chain joins TRBV28 to TRBJ2-7; no firm D call. Per germline, CDR1 MDHEN and CDR2 SYDVKM. V lost 7 bases and J 7 bases, leaving 14 bases between the germline ends. This CDR3 is 12 amino acids long. CDR3 amino acids: CASTSGPVEQYF. CDR3 nucleotide sequence: TGTGCCAGCACCTCAGGACCGGTTGAGCAGTACTTC.

This clonotype has at least ten counts. J is TRBJ1-2 and V is TRBV20-1; the D gene is possibly TRBD1 (5 bases). Trimming left V 0 bases short and J 2 bases short, with 7 bases between. Germline CDR1 reads DFQATT; CDR2 reads SNEGSKA (reference sequence). CDR3 length equals 13 residues. The DNA for the CDR3 is TGCAGTGCTAGAGAAGGGGTCAACTATGGCTACACCTTC. This gives the protein CSAREGVNYGYTF.

This clonotype was recorded a few times. The chain is built from TRBV24-1 and TRBJ2-2; no definite D call. V was shortened by 3 bases and J by 1 base, with 8 bases between the two germline ends. The germline V gene has CDR1 KGHDR and CDR2 SFDVKD. The CDR3 sequence is 15 residues long. For the CDR3, the DNA is TGTGCCACCAGTGATGGCAGCCTGAACACCGGGGAGCTGTTTTTT. This sequence encodes CATSDGSLNTGELFF.

This clonotype has at least ten counts. This chain uses TRBV15 with TRBJ2-5; no definite D call. V was trimmed by 3 bases and J by 0 bases, leaving 20 bases between them. The CDR3 consists of 18 residues. CDR1 LNHNV and CDR2 YYDKDF come from the germline V gene (reference sequence). CDR3 residues: CATSSTGRLVGYQETQYF. In nucleotides, the CDR3 is TGTGCCACCAGCAGCACCGGGCGCCTAGTTGGGTACCAAGAGACCCAGTACTTC.

There are many counts of this clonotype. V gene TRBV7-8 combines with J gene TRBJ2-5, with D tentatively TRBD2 (7 bases). CDR1 is SGHVS and CDR2 is FQNEAQ in the germline V gene. The CDR3 extends over 15 amino acids. Trimming shortened V by 5 bases and J by 6 bases, and 19 bases separated the two germline ends. The CDR3 loop reads CASSPSTGRDKTQYF. DNA for the CDR3: TGTGCCAGCAGCCCTTCGACGGGGAGGGACAAGACCCAGTACTTC.

V and J are TRBV27 and TRBJ2-7; D ambiguous. The V end lost 0 bases, the J end lost 5 bases, and 11 bases lay between the germline ends. Germline assignment: CDR1 MNHEY and CDR2 SMNVEV (reference sequence). This CDR3 has 14 amino acids. The CDR3 loop reads CASSLSYYPHEQYF. The DNA of the CDR3 is TGTGCCAGCAGTTTATCTTATTACCCCCACGAGCAGTACTTC.